The 16 T cell receptor beta chains given below trace back to one sample, sequenced in a study of T cell responses to AZD1222 COVID-19 vaccine. Only in-frame clones appear in the TCRdb table, and some are missing; sequencing was by immunoSEQ multiplex PCR. The sample yields about 130,000 clones, around 85% seen once. This material consisted of peripheral blood, taken 28 days after the second AZD1222 dose. The receptor set was obtained from an adult who received the AZD1222 COVID-19 vaccine.

This clone was detected only once. The rearrangement links TRBV30 to TRBJ2-5; possibly TRBD2 for D (5 bases). The V end was cut by 0 bases, the J end by 4 bases, with 18 bases between. Germline V gene data show CDR1 as GTSNPN and CDR2 as SVGIG (reference sequence). The CDR3 length is 16 residues. In DNA form, the CDR3 reads TGTGCCTGGAGTGTCGGTCGGGGTGTTTTTAGAGAGACCCAGTACTTC. Protein product: CAWSVGRGVFRETQYF.

The sample holds one count of this clone. The chain joins TRBV5-6 to TRBJ1-1, with D tentatively TRBD1 (5 bases). Trimming removed 4 bases from V and 10 bases from J, with 11 bases in between. Germline CDR1 is SGHDT and CDR2 is YYEEEE. CDR3 size: 11 residues. For the CDR3, the DNA is TGTGCCAGCAGCGGCCGCGGGGGAGCTTTCTTT. Residues: CASSGRGGAFF.

The chain employs TRBV5-8 and TRBJ2-5, with TRBD2 matching over 11 bases. This CDR3 spans 16 amino acids. Germline CDR1 and CDR2: SGHTS and YDEGEE. V lost 4 bases, J lost 0 bases, and 5 bases stayed unmatched. In DNA, the CDR3 is TGTGCCAGCAGCATTGGGACTAGCGGTAACCAAGAGACCCAGTACTTC. Translation: CASSIGTSGNQETQYF.

The chain has TRBV18 and TRBJ1-1; D call uncertain. The V and J ends lost 3 bases and 2 bases respectively, with 7 bases between them. Germline V CDR1 and CDR2: KGHSH, LQKENI. This CDR3 comprises 13 residues. DNA for the CDR3: TGTGCCAGCTCACCCCAAGCCAACACTGAAGCTTTCTTT. It translates to CASSPQANTEAFF. The complete variable domain, with remaining parts taken from reference TRBV18 and TRBJ1-1, reads NAGVMQNPRHLVRRRGQEARLRCSPMKGHSHVYWYRQLPEEGLKFMVYLQKENIIDESGMPKERFSAEFPKEGPSILRIQQVVRGDSAAYFCASSPQANTEAFFGQGTRLTVV.

This chain joins TRBV28 and TRBJ1-2, with a possible D match to TRBD1 (6 bases). Trimming left V 3 bases short and J 2 bases short, with 13 bases between. CDR3 length: 15 amino acids. The V gene's germline CDR1 is MDHEN and CDR2 SYDVKM. CDR3: CASSLFPGVNYGYTF. DNA of the CDR3: TGTGCCAGCAGTTTGTTTCCAGGGGTGAACTATGGCTACACCTTC.

About this clone itself: At one end the junction does not follow the germline gene, possibly because of a read error. The chain employs TRBV10-2 and TRBJ2-7; TRBD2 might be the D (5 bases). CDR3 length: 13 residues. Germline assignment: CDR1 WSHSY and CDR2 SAAADI. CDR3 DNA sequence: TGCGCCAGCAGGGACTCAGCTCGCTACAAGCAGTACTTC. Translating it yields CASRDSARYKQYF.

This chain joins TRBV5-1 and TRBJ1-4, with 7 bases fitting TRBD1. Trimming removed 3 bases from V and 4 bases from J; junction bases left unmatched: 0. Germline V CDR1 and CDR2: SGHRS, YFSETQ. The CDR3 extends over 13 amino acids. CDR3 in DNA: TGCGCCAGCAGCTGGGACAGTAATGAAAAACTGTTTTTT. It codes for CASSWDSNEKLFF.

The chain is built from TRBV9 and TRBJ1-4; the match to TRBD1 covers 9 bases. The CDR3 covers 14 residues. CDR1 and CDR2 (germline): SGDLS, YYNGEE. J was trimmed by 3 bases and V by 5 bases; bases with no gene match: 2. Here the CDR3 reads CASRGTGPNEKLFF. CDR3 DNA: TGTGCCAGCAGGGGGACAGGGCCTAATGAAAAACTGTTTTTT.

This clone has only a few counts. V is TRBV27 and J is TRBJ1-1, with D possibly TRBD1 on 6 matching bases. The CDR3 length is 16 residues. V was trimmed by 5 bases and J by 5 bases, leaving 21 bases between them. Germline lookup yields CDR1 MNHEY and CDR2 SMNVEV (reference sequence). The CDR3 reads CASSRSSGGPGTEAFF. In DNA form, the CDR3 reads TGTGCCAGCAGTCGGAGCTCCGGGGGCCCGGGGACTGAAGCTTTCTTT.

V and J are TRBV7-2 and TRBJ1-1; 10 bases match TRBD1. The CDR3 is made up of 18 amino acids. The ends lost 0 bases at V and 3 bases at J; junction bases unmatched: 10. CDR1 and CDR2 from the germline V gene are SGHTA and FQGNSA. Here the CDR3 reads CASSLAWTGGRLDTEAFF. The CDR3, as DNA: TGTGCCAGCAGCTTAGCGTGGACAGGGGGTCGCTTGGACACTGAAGCTTTCTTT.

The CDR3 nucleotides read TGTGCCTGGAGCCGGGGACAGGGGATTCAGCCCCAGCATTTT. It encodes CAWSRGQGIQPQHF. The genes are TRBV30 and TRBJ1-5; 10 nucleotides align to TRBD1. The CDR3 runs to 14 residues. CDR1 is GTSNPN and CDR2 is SVGIG in the germline V gene (reference sequence). Trimming at V came to 3 bases and at J to 6 bases, leaving 5 bases not matched to a gene.

The chain is built from TRBV6-5 and TRBJ1-3; TRBD1 might be the D (6 bases). Per germline, CDR1 MNHEY and CDR2 SVGAGI. This CDR3 contains 14 residues. V was trimmed by 6 bases and J by 3 bases, leaving 12 bases between them. CDR3 bases: TGTGCCAGCAGAAATACAGGGTTTGGAAACACCATATATTTT. Amino acid sequence: CASRNTGFGNTIYF.

The V and J genes are TRBV3-1 (or the pseudogene TRBV3-2) and TRBJ1-5, with 12 nucleotides matching TRBD1. Germline V gives CDR1 LGHDT, CDR2 YNNKEL (reference sequence). V was pared by 4 bases and J by 4 bases, with 2 bases of the junction left unmatched. This CDR3 has 15 residues. The CDR3, as DNA: TGTGCCAGCAGCCCGGGACAGGGGGCAAATCAGCCCCAGCATTTT. Amino acid sequence: CASSPGQGANQPQHF.

V usage is TRBV5-5 and J usage is TRBJ2-5, with D uncertain. With 0 bases removed from V and 1 base from J, the gap between germline ends came to 13 bases. The CDR3 totals 16 residues. Germline V CDR1 and CDR2: SGHKS, YYEKEE (reference sequence). The CDR3 nucleotides are TGTGCCAGCAGCTTGGCAGTGTCAGTCCTCCAAGAGACCCAGTACTTC. Translation gives CASSLAVSVLQETQYF.

The chain recombines TRBV30 with TRBJ2-3; 10 nucleotides align to TRBD2. V shed 5 bases and J 6 bases; nucleotides not matched to a gene: 11. CDR1 is GTSNPN and CDR2 is SVGIG in the germline V gene (reference sequence). The CDR3 is 15 amino acids. CDR3 protein: CAWSRSAGGSDTQYF. The CDR3, as DNA: TGTGCCTGGTCCCGATCAGCGGGGGGGTCGGATACGCAGTATTTT.

The CDR3: CASSLIPGGSTDTQYF. The CDR3 nucleotides read TGTGCCAGCAGCTTAATCCCAGGGGGTTCCACAGATACGCAGTATTTT. The chain has TRBV11-2 and TRBJ2-3; 7 bases match TRBD1. V shed 2 bases, J shed 2 bases, and the junction held 7 bases outside the gene matches. Germline V gene lookup returns CDR1 SGHAT and CDR2 FQNNGV. The CDR3 sequence is 16 residues long.